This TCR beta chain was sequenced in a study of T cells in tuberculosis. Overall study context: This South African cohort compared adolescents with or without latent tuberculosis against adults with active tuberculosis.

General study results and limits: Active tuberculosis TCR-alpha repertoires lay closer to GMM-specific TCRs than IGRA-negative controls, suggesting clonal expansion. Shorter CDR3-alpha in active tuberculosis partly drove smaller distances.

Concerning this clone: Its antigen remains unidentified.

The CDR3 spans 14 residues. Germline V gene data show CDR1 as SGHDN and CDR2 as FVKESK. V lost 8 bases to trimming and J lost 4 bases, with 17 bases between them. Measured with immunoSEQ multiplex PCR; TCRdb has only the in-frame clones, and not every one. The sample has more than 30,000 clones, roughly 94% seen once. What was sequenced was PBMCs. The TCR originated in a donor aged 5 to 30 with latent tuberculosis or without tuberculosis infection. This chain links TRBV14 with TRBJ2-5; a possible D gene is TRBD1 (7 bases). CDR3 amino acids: CASRKHRGGETQYF. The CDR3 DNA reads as TGTGCCAGCCGCAAACACAGGGGAGGAGAGACCCAGTACTTC.